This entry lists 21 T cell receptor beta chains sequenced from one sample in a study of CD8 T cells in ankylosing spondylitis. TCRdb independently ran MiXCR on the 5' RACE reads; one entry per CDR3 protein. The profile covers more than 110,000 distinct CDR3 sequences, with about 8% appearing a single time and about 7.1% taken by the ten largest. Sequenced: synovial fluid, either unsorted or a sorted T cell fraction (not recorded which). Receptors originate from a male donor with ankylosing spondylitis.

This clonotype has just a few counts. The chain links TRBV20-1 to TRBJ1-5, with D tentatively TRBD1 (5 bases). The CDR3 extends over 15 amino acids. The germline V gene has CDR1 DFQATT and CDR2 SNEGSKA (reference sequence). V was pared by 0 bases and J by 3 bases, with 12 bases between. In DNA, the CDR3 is TGCAGTGCTAGAGATGGAGGACATTTCAATCAGCCCCAGCATTTT. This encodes CSARDGGHFNQPQHF.

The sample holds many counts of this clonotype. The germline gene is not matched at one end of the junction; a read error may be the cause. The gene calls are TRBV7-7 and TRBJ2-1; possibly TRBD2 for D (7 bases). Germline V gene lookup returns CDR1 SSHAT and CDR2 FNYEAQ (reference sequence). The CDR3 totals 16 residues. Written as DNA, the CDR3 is TGTGCTAGCAGCTTAGAAGGGGGGGCAACCTACAATGAGCAGTTCTTC. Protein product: CASSLEGGATYNEQFF. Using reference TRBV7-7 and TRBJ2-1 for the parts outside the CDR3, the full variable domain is GAGVSQSPRYKVTKRGQDVTLRCDPISSHATLYWYQQALGQGPEFLTYFNYEAQPDKSGLPSDRFSAERPEGSISTLTIQRTEQRDSAMYRCASSLEGGATYNEQFFGPGTRLTVL.

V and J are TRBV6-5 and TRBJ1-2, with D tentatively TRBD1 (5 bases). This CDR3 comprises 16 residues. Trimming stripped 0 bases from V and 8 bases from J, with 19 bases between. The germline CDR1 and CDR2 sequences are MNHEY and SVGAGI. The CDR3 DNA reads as TGTGCCAGCAGTTACTCGATGGGAACCCAGGGCAGGGGCTACACCTTC. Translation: CASSYSMGTQGRGYTF.

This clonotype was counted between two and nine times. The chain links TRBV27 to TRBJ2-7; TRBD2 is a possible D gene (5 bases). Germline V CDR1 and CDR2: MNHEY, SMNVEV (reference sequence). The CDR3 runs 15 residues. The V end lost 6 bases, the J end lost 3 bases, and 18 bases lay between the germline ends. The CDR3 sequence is CASSRGGSGLYEQYF. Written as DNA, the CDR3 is TGTGCCAGCAGCCGTGGAGGCAGCGGACTCTACGAGCAGTACTTC.

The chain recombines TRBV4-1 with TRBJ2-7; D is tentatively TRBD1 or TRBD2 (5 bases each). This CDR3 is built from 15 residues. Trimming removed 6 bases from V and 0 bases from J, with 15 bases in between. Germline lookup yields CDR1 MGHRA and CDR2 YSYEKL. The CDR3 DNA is TGCGCCAGCAGTCTATCCCGGGACCACTCCTACGAGCAGTACTTC. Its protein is CASSLSRDHSYEQYF.

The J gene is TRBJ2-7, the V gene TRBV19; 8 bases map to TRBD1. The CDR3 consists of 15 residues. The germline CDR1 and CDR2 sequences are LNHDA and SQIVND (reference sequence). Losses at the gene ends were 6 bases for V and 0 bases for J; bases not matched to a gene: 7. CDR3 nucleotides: TGTGCCAGTAGCTCACAGGGGGTGGCCTCCTACGAGCAGTACTTC. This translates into CASSSQGVASYEQYF.

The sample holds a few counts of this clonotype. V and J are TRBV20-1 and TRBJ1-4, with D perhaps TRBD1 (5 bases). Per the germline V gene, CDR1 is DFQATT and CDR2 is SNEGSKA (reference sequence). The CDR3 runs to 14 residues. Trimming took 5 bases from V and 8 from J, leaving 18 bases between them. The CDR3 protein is CSALMDNSAEKLFF. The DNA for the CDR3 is TGCAGTGCTCTAATGGACAATAGCGCAGAAAAACTGTTTTTT.

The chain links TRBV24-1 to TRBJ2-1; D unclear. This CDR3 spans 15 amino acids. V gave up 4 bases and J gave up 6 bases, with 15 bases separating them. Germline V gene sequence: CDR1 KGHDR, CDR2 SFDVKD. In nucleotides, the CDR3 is TGTGCCACCAGTGACCCTCGTGCCTATACCAATGAGCAGTTCTTC. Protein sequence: CATSDPRAYTNEQFF.

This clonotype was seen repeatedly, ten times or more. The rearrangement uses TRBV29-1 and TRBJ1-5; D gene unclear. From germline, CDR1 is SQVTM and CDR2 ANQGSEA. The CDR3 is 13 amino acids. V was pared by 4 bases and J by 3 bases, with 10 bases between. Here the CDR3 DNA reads TGCAGCGTTGGTAAGGACTTCAATCAGCCCCAGCATTTT. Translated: CSVGKDFNQPQHF.

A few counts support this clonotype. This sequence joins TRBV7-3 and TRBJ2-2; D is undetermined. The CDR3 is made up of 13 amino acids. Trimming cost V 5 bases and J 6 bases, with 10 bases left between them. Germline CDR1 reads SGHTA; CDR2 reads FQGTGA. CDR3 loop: CASSRKESGELFF. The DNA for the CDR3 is TGTGCCAGCAGCCGAAAGGAGTCCGGGGAGCTGTTTTTT.

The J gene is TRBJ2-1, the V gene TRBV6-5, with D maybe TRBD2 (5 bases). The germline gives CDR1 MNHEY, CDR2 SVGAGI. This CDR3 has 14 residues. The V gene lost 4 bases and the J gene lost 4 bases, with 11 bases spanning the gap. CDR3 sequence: CASSSSGIYNEQFF. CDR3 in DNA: TGTGCCAGCAGTTCTTCCGGGATTTACAATGAGCAGTTCTTC.

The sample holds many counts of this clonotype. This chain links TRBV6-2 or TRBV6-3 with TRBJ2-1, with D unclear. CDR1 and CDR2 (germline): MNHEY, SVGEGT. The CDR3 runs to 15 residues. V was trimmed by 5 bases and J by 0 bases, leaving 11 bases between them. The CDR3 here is CASSRWTSSYNEQFF. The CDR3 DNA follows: TGTGCCAGCAGTCGTTGGACGAGCTCCTACAATGAGCAGTTCTTC.

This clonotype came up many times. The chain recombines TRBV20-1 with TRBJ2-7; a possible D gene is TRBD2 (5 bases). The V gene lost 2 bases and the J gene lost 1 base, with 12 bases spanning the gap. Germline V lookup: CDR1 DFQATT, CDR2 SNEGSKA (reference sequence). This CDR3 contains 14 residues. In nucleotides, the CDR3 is TGCAGTGCTAGATCCCTAAGGAGGTCCTACGAGCAGTACTTC. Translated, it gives CSARSLRRSYEQYF.

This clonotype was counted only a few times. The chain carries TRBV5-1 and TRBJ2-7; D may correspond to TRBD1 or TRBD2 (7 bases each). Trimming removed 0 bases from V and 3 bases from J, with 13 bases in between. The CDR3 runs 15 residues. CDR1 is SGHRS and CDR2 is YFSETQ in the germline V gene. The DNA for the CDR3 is TGCGCCAGCAGCTTGGCCGGCAGGGGGGGCTACGAGCAGTACTTC. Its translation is CASSLAGRGGYEQYF. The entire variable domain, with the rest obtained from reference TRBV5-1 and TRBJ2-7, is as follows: KAGVTQTPRYLIKTRGQQVTLSCSPISGHRSVSWYQQTPGQGLQFLFEYFSETQRNKGNFPGRFSGRQFSNSRSEMNVSTLELGDSALYLCASSLAGRGGYEQYFGPGTRLTVT.

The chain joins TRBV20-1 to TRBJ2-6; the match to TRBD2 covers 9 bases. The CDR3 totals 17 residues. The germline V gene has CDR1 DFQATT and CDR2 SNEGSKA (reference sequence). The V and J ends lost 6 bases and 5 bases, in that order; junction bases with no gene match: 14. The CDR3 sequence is CSARGGREGRWANVLTF. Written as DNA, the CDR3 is TGCAGTGCCCGAGGGGGGCGGGAGGGCCGATGGGCCAACGTCCTGACTTTC.

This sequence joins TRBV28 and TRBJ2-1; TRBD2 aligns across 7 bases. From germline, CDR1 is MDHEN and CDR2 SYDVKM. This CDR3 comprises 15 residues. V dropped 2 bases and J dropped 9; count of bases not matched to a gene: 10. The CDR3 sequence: CASSLVAGALGEQFF. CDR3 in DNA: TGTGCCAGCAGTTTAGTCGCGGGAGCCTTGGGTGAGCAGTTCTTC.

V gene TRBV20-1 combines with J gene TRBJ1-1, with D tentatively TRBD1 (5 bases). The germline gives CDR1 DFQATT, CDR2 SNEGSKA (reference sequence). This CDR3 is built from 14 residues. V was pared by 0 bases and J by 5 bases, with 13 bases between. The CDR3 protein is CSARDWAGRTEAFF. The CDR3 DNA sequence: TGCAGTGCTAGAGATTGGGCAGGGCGAACTGAAGCTTTCTTT.

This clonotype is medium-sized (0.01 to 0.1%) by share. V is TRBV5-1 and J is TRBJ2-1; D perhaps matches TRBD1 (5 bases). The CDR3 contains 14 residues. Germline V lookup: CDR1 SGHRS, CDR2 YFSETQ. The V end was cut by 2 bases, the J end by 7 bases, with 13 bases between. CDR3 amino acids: CASSLQAEANEQFF. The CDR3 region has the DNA TGCGCCAGCAGCTTACAGGCCGAGGCAAATGAGCAGTTCTTC.

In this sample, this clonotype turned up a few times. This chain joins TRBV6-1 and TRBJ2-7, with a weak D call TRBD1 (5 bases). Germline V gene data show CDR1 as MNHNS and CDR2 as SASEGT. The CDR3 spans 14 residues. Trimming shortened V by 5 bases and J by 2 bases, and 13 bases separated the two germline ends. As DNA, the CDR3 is TGTGCCAGCAGTCAAGGGGCAGGAACCTACGAGCAGTACTTC. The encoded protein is CASSQGAGTYEQYF.

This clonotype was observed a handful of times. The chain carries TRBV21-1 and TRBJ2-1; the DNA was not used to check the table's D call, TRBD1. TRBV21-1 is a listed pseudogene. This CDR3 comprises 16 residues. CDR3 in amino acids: CASSHRGFNRDHEQFF. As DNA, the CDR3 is TGTGCCAGCAGCCATCGGGGCTTTAACAGGGATCATGAGCAGTTCTTC.

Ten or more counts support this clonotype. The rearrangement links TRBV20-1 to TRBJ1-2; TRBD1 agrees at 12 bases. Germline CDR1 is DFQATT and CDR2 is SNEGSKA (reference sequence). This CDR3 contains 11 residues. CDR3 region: CRGTGGAGYTF. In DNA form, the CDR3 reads TGCAGGGGGACAGGGGGCGCAGGCTACACCTTC.